This paragraph reports one TCR beta chain. No antigen is known for it. Profiling relied on immunoSEQ multiplex PCR, and the TCRdb table lists in-frame clones only, not all of them. The table has some 85,000 clones, 70% to 90% seen once. This sample was taken from a study of OX40 agonist ivuxolimab in advanced cancers. Patients who had autoimmune disease history or got systemic immunosuppression were left out. Researchers took blood at baseline, on cycle 4 day 1, and on cycle 7 day 1. This CDR3 is built from 11 residues. Germline values: CDR1 SEHNR, CDR2 FQNEAQ (reference sequence). V lost 8 bases to trimming and J lost 5 bases, with 7 bases between them. Study-level results: Both CD4+ and CD8+ T cell populations in blood had undergone clonal expansion by week 6 at 0.1 to 3.0 mg/kg.

The TCR comes from an adult with an advanced solid tumor such as melanoma, head and neck, liver or kidney cancer. The sequencing here drew on CD4+ or CD8+ T cells sorted from blood, taken in a trial of the OX40 agonist ivuxolimab. The chain uses TRBV7-9 and TRBJ2-1; maybe TRBD1 (5 bases). The CDR3 protein is CASGRDNEQFF. The CDR3 DNA reads as TGTGCCAGCGGCAGGGACAATGAGCAGTTCTTC.